This paragraph covers one T cell receptor (beta chain) sequence. With 1 base removed from V and 5 bases from J, the gap between germline ends came to 12 bases. The CDR3 totals 14 residues. From germline, CDR1 is MGHRA and CDR2 YSYEKL. This entry belongs to a study of blood T cell repertoires in COVID-19. Study summary: Specimens from acute and convalescent COVID-19 originated in the United States, Italy and Spain.

Sequencing used immunoSEQ multiplex PCR; TCRdb keeps in-frame clones, though not all of them. Of roughly 120,000 clones in the sample, over 75% were seen once. The chain uses TRBV4-1 and TRBJ2-7; no definite D call. The sample was peripheral blood. This TCR was recovered from a woman in her forties or fifties with acute or convalescent COVID-19. Here the CDR3 DNA reads TGCGCCAGCAGCCAAGGAGTCAATCGGGACGAGCAGTACTTC. It is translated as CASSQGVNRDEQYF.